This TCR beta chain was documented in a study of siplizumab effects on memory and regulatory T cells. About this clone itself: Its antigen is currently unknown.

In each sample, approximately 100,000 TCR templates were assayed. This table comes from immunoSEQ multiplex PCR, and its TCRdb copy is limited to in-frame clones, with some not included. The sample records some 75,000 clones, roughly 93% being singletons. The ends were cut back, 3 bases at V and 6 bases at J, with 13 bases in the middle. In germline, CDR1 is LGHNA, CDR2 YSLEER. The CDR3 is made up of 14 amino acids. Study-level findings and limits: Naive T cells seemed more diverse than memory cells; they also seemed major alloresponse contributors.

Material for sequencing was CD8+ T cells sorted from blood. This TCR was recovered from a human donor in good health. This chain uses TRBV4-3 with TRBJ2-3; D unclear. CDR3 nucleotides: TGCGCCAGCAGCCAGTCCCGACTCGCGGATACGCAGTATTTT. Amino acids: CASSQSRLADTQYF.